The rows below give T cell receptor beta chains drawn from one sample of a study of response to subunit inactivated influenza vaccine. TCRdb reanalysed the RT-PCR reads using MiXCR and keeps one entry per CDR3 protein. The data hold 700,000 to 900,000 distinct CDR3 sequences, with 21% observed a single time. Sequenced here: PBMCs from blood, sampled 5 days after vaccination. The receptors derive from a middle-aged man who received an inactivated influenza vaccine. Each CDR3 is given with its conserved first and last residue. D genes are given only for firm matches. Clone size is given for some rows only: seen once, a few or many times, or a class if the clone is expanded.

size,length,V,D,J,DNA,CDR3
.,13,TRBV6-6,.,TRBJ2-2,TGTGCCACGACAAGGGGGGTAGCCGGGGAGCTGTTTTTT,CATTRGVAGELFF
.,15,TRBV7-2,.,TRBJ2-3,TGTGCCAGCAGCTTAGGTCGGCTTAGCACAGATACGCAGTATTTT,CASSLGRLSTDTQYF
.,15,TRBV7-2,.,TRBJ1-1,TGTGCCAGCACCTCCTTGGACCGCATGAACACTGAAGCTTTCTTT,CASTSLDRMNTEAFF
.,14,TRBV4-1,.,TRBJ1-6,TGCGCCAGCAGCCAAGATAGGTCTTATTCACCCCTCCACTTT,CASSQDRSYSPLHF
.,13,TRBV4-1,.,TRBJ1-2,TGCGCCAGCAGCCAAGTGGGCTTGAATGGCTACACCTTC,CASSQVGLNGYTF
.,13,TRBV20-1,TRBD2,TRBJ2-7,TGCAGTGCTACCGAGCGGGAAGAGTACGAGCAGTACTTC,CSATEREEYEQYF
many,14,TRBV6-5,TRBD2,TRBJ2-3,TGTGCCAGCAGTTTTAGCGGGAGTACAGATACGCAGTATTTT,CASSFSGSTDTQYF
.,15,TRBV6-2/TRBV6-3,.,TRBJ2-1,TGTGCCAGCAGTGCTACCGGGACAAACGGTGCTGAGCAGTTCTTC,CASSATGTNGAEQFF
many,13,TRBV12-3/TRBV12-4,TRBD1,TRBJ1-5,TGTGCCAGCAGTGGACAGGGATGGCAGCCCCAGCATTTT,CASSGQGWQPQHF
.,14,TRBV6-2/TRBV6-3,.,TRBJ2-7,TGTGCCAGCAGTTATTCCTCCGGGACGCCAGGAGAGTACTTC,CASSYSSGTPGEYF
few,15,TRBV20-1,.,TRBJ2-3,TGCAGTGCTAGGGGTCGCGGCTCTAGCACAGATACGCAGTATTTT,CSARGRGSSTDTQYF
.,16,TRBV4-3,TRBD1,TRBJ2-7,TGCGCCAGCAGCCAGCTCGCCGGGACAGGGCGCTACGAGCAGTACTTC,CASSQLAGTGRYEQYF
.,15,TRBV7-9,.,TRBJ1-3,TGTGCCAGCAGCTTTGGACCGCAGACTGGAAACACCATATATTTT,CASSFGPQTGNTIYF
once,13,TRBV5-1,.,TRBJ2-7,TGCGCCAGCAGCTATGTACACTCCTACGAGCAGTACTTC,CASSYVHSYEQYF
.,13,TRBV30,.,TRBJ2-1,TGTGCCTGGAGTGTGCTCAGGCTCAATGAGCAGTTCTTC,CAWSVLRLNEQFF
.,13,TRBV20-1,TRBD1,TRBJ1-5,TGCAGTGCATCCAGGGGGTACGATCAGCCCCAGCATTTT,CSASRGYDQPQHF
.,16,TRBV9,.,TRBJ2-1,TGTGCCAGCAGCTCTGATGGGGCTAGTCTCGTCGATGAGCAGTTCTTC,CASSSDGASLVDEQFF